The TCR beta chain under discussion was sequenced for a study of T cell clonality in common variable immunodeficiency. Findings and caveats of the study: CVID subjects had higher TCRbeta clonality than healthy controls, most marked in about a third.

Patients and controls were mostly of Caucasian heritage. CVID and control samples used equivalent genomic DNA input. Clones were sequenced by immunoSEQ multiplex PCR, and TCRdb holds only the in-frame ones, with some missing. This table holds about 50,000 clones with no singletons; the top ten claim approximately 2%. This CDR3 is built from 16 residues. Germline CDR1 and CDR2: DFQATT and SNEGSKA (reference sequence). V was cut by 6 bases and J by 2 bases, with 21 bases left in between. This clone has ten or more counts. Its antigen is undetermined. The read finishes 3 residues shy of the CDR3 end, and the germline J gene is used to complete it.

Sample: peripheral blood mononuclear cells. V and J are TRBV20-1 and TRBJ2-3; unclear D gene. The clonotype originates from a person aged 18-70 years in good health. The CDR3 DNA, read in part, is TGCAGTGCGGCAACTACGAACACTAAAATCACAGATACG. Translating gives CSAATTNTKITDT. The complete CDR3 protein is CSAATTNTKITDTQYF.